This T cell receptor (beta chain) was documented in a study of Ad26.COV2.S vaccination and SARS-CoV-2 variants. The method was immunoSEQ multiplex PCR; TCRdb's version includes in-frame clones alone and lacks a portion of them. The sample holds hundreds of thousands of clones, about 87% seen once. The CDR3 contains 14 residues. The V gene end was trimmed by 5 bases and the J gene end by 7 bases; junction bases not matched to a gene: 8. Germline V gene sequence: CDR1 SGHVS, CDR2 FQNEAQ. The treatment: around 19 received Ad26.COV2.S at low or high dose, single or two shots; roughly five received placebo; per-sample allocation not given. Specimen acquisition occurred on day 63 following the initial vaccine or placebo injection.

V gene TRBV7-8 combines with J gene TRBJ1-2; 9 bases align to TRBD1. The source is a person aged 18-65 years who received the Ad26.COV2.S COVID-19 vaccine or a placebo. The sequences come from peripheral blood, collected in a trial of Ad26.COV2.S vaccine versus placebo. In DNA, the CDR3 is TGTGCCAGCAGCCCCCGGACAGGGGCCAGTGGCTACACCTTC. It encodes CASSPRTGASGYTF.